This T cell receptor (beta chain) was documented in a study of blood T cell repertoires in COVID-19. TCRdb's copy holds only in-frame clones and misses some; the assay was immunoSEQ multiplex PCR. The sample lists 250,000 or so clones; about four fifths were seen once. There are 16 residues in the CDR3. V shed 1 base, J shed 3 bases, and the junction held 8 bases outside the gene matches. Germline CDR1 SGHTA, CDR2 FQGNSA. The chain has TRBV7-2 and TRBJ2-5; TRBD2 matches at 7 bases. This clonotype was obtained from a woman under 30 with acute or convalescent COVID-19. Sample: peripheral blood. CDR3 sequence: CASSLGGRAAKETQYF. Written as DNA, the CDR3 is TGTGCCAGCAGCTTAGGGGGGAGGGCCGCCAAAGAGACCCAGTACTTC.